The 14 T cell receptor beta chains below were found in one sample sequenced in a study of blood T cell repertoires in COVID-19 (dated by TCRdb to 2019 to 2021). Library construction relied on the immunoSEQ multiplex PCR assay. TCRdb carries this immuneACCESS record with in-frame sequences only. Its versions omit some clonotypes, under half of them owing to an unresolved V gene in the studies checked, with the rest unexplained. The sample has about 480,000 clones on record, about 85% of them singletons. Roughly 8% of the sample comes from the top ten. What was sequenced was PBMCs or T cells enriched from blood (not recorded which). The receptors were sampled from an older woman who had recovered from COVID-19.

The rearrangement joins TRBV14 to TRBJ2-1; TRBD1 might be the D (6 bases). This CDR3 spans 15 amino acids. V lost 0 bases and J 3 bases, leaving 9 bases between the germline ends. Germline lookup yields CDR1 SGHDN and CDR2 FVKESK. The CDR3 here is CASSQEGAIYNEQFF. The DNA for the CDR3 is TGTGCCAGCAGCCAAGAGGGGGCAATCTACAATGAGCAGTTCTTC.

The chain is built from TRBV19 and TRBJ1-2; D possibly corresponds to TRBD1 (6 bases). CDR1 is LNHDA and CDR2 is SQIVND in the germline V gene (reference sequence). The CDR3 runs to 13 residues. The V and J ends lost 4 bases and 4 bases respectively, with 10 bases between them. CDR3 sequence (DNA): TGTGCCAGTAGTACCCCGGACAGCTATGGCTACACCTTC. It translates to CASSTPDSYGYTF.

CDR3 loop: CASSLEGQGSQPQHF. DNA of the CDR3: TGCGCCAGCAGCTTGGAGGGCCAGGGGAGTCAGCCCCAGCATTTT. The V gene is TRBV5-1, the J gene TRBJ1-5; possibly TRBD1 for D (6 bases). CDR1 and CDR2 (germline): SGHRS, YFSETQ. The CDR3 extends over 15 amino acids. The germline V and J ends were trimmed by 0 bases and 6 bases, with 13 bases remaining between them. Together with reference TRBV5-1 and TRBJ1-5, the CDR3 gives the full variable domain: KAGVTQTPRYLIKTRGQQVTLSCSPISGHRSVSWYQQTPGQGLQFLFEYFSETQRNKGNFPGRFSGRQFSNSRSEMNVSTLELGDSALYLCASSLEGQGSQPQHFGDGTRLSIL.

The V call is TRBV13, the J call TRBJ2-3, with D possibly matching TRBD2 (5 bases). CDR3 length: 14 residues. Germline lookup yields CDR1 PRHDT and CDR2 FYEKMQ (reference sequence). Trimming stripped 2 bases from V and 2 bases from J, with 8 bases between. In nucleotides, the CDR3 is TGTGCCAGCAGCTTACGAGGGTACACAGATACGCAGTATTTT. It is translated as CASSLRGYTDTQYF.

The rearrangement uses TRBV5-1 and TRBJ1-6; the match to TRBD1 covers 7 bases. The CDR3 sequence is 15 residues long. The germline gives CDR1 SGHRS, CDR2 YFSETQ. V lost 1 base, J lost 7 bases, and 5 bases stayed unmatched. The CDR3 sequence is CASSLPGTENSPLHF. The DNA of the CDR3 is TGCGCCAGCAGCTTGCCCGGGACAGAGAATTCACCCCTCCACTTT.

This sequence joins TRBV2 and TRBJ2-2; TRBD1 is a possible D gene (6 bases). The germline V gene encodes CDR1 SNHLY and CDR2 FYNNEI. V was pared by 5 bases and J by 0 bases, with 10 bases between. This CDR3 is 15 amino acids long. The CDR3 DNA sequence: TGTGCCAGCAGTAGGGACAACTCGAACACCGGGGAGCTGTTTTTT. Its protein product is CASSRDNSNTGELFF. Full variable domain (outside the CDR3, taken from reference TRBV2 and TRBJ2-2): EPEVTQTPSHQVTQMGQEVILRCVPISNHLYFYWYRQILGQKVEFLVSFYNNEISEKSEIFDDQFSVERPDGSNFTLKIRSTKLEDSAMYFCASSRDNSNTGELFFGEGSRLTVL.

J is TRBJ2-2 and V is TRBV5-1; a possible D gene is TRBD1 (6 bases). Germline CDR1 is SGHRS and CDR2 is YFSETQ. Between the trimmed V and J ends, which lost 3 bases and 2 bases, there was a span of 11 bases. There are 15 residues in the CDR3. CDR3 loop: CASSSTGINTGELFF. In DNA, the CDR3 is TGCGCCAGCAGCTCTACAGGGATCAACACCGGGGAGCTGTTTTTT.

The CDR3 region is CASSLGLVYEQYV. The CDR3 DNA sequence: TGTGCCAGCAGTCTGGGACTAGTGTATGAGCAGTACGTC. The rearrangement uses TRBV7-2 and TRBJ2-7, with 8 bases fitting TRBD2. Germline CDR1 is SGHTA and CDR2 is FQGNSA. Unmatched junction bases numbered 8, after V lost 6 bases and J lost 7 bases. The CDR3 has 13 amino acids.

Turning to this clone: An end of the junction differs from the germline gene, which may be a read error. This CDR3 is CASSLEPGTYNEQFF. CDR3 in DNA: TGTGCTAGCAGCTTAGAACCGGGGACCTACAATGAGCAGTTCTTC. The rearrangement joins TRBV7-7 to TRBJ2-1, with D possibly being TRBD2 (5 bases). Germline-derived CDR1 and CDR2 are SSHAT and FNYEAQ (reference sequence). The CDR3 is made up of 15 amino acids.

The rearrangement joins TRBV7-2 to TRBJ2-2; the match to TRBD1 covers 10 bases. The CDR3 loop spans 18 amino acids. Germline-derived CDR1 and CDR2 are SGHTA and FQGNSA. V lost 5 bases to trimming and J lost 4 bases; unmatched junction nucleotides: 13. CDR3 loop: CASSPLDRGLIGTGELFF. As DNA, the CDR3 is TGTGCCAGCAGCCCCCTAGACAGGGGGCTAATCGGCACCGGGGAGCTGTTTTTT.

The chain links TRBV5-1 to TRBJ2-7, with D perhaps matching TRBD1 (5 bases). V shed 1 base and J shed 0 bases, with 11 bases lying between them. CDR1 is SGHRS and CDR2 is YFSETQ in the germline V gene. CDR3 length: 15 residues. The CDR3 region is CASSLTGLSSYEQYF. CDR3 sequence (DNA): TGCGCCAGCAGCTTGACAGGTCTGAGCTCCTACGAGCAGTACTTC.

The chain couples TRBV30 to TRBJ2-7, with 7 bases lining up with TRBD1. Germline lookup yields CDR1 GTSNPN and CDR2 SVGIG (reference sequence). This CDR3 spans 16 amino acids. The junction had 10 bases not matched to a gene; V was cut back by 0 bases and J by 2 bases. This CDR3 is CAWSVLERQGPYEQYF. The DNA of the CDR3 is TGTGCCTGGAGTGTACTTGAGAGACAGGGACCCTACGAGCAGTACTTC.

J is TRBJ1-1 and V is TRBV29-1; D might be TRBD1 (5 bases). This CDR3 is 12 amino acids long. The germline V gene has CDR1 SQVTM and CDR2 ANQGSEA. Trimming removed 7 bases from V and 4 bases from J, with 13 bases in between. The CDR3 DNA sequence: TGCAGCGCCACGCTCGGGGGCACTGAAGCTTTCTTT. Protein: CSATLGGTEAFF. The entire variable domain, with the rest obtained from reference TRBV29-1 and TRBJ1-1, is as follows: SAVISQKPSRDICQRGTSLTIQCQVDSQVTMMFWYRQQPGQSLTLIATANQGSEATYESGFVIDKFPISRPNLTFSTLTVSNMSPEDSSIYLCSATLGGTEAFFGQGTRLTVV.

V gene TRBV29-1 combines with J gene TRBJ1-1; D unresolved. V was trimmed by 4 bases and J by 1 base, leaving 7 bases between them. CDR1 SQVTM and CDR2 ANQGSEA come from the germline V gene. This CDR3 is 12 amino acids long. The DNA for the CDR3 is TGCAGCGTTGTTTACTGGAACACTGAAGCTTTCTTT. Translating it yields CSVVYWNTEAFF.